These 16 T cell receptor beta chains were all obtained from the same sample, sequenced in a study of blood T cells in healthy people across ages. Next came a second PCR, run for 7 to 11 cycles, which used a sample-barcoded 5' primer along with a J-beta primer mix. TCRdb reprocessed the 5' RACE reads via MiXCR and lists one record per CDR3 protein. The sample has 750,000 to 950,000 distinct CDR3 sequences; roughly 24% are singletons. The same data also contributed to another study, on T cells of mothers and their children.

The sample consisted of blood. Receptors were obtained from a boy younger than 18 in good health.

J is TRBJ2-7 and V is TRBV12-3 or TRBV12-4; 7 bases are a match to TRBD1. The CDR3 runs 13 residues. V shed 6 bases, J shed 4 bases, and the junction held 6 bases outside the gene matches. For the CDR3, the DNA is TGTGCCAGCAGGTCCGGGACAGAGTACGAGCAGTACTTC. Protein product: CASRSGTEYEQYF.

This chain links TRBV5-1 with TRBJ1-1; perhaps TRBD1 as D (5 bases). The V gene lost 1 base and the J gene lost 0 bases, with 19 bases spanning the gap. Germline V CDR1 and CDR2: SGHRS, YFSETQ. The CDR3 runs 18 residues. Written as DNA, the CDR3 is TGCGCCAGCAGCTTGTTGCCCTGGGACGGAGACATGAACACTGAAGCTTTCTTT. It encodes CASSLLPWDGDMNTEAFF. Looking up the rest from reference TRBV5-1 and TRBJ1-1 gives the full variable domain: KAGVTQTPRYLIKTRGQQVTLSCSPISGHRSVSWYQQTPGQGLQFLFEYFSETQRNKGNFPGRFSGRQFSNSRSEMNVSTLELGDSALYLCASSLLPWDGDMNTEAFFGQGTRLTVV.

The chain links TRBV12-3 or TRBV12-4 to TRBJ2-7; D is perhaps TRBD2 (5 bases). The CDR3 totals 15 residues. Trimming removed 2 bases at V and 1 base at J, with 12 bases between. The CDR3 DNA follows: TGTGCCAGCAGTTTATCGGGAACAAGGTCCTACGAGCAGTACTTC. Residues: CASSLSGTRSYEQYF.

This clonotype showed up just a few times. The CDR3 is CASSLSGDNTGELFF. CDR3 DNA: TGTGCCAGCAGCCTTAGTGGGGACAACACCGGGGAGCTGTTTTTT. The genes are TRBV7-3 and TRBJ2-2; D is tentatively TRBD1 or TRBD2 (5 bases each). Germline values: CDR1 SGHTA, CDR2 FQGTGA. The CDR3 consists of 15 residues. V was clipped by 5 bases and J by 2 bases, with 12 bases between them.

The sample holds one count of this clonotype. V is TRBV6-6 and J is TRBJ2-7; 7 bases map to TRBD1. The CDR3 sequence is 14 residues long. Trimming removed 4 bases from V and 3 bases from J; junction bases left unmatched: 6. Germline CDR1 reads MNHNY; CDR2 reads SVGAGI (reference sequence). The CDR3 sequence is CASSSTTGNYEQYF. Written as DNA, the CDR3 is TGTGCCAGCAGTTCCACGACAGGGAACTACGAGCAGTACTTC.

The chain couples TRBV12-3 or TRBV12-4 to TRBJ2-7, with D tentatively TRBD1 or TRBD2 (5 bases each). The CDR3 is 15 residues long. Trimming removed 7 bases at V and 7 bases at J, with 23 bases between. The CDR3 region has the DNA TGTGCCAGCAAGGGGAGCCGCGGTTCTTTGGGAGAGCAGTACTTC. Translating it yields CASKGSRGSLGEQYF.

The sample holds a few counts of this clonotype. The V gene is TRBV9, the J gene TRBJ2-2, with D unresolved. Trimming left V 3 bases short and J 9 bases short, with 12 bases between. The CDR3 totals 13 residues. From germline, CDR1 is SGDLS and CDR2 YYNGEE. The DNA of the CDR3 is TGTGCCAGCAGCGCCGGACCGTACCGGGAGCTGTTTTTT. This encodes CASSAGPYRELFF.

This clonotype has more than one count but fewer than ten. The junction departs from germline at one end; a sequencing error may be responsible. The CDR3 coding sequence is TGTGCCAGCAGCGGGAGACAGGGGGCCGTTGGGGCCAACGTCCTGACCTTC. The encoded protein is CASSGRQGAVGANVLTF. The chain joins TRBV9 to TRBJ2-6, with 10 bases identical to TRBD1. Germline V gene data show CDR1 as SGDLS and CDR2 as YYNGEE. The CDR3 loop spans 17 amino acids.

This sequence joins TRBV3-1 and TRBJ2-1; the match to TRBD2 covers 11 bases. The length of the CDR3 is 17 residues. V shed 8 bases, J shed 4 bases, and the junction held 13 bases outside the gene matches. Germline CDR1 and CDR2: LGHDT and YNNKEL (reference sequence). The DNA for the CDR3 is TGTGCCAGCGGGTTCCCGTCCTCTAGCGGGGGGTACAATGAGCAGTTCTTC. Encoded protein: CASGFPSSSGGYNEQFF.

This clonotype showed up just a few times. The chain employs TRBV28 and TRBJ2-3; 9 nucleotides line up with TRBD1. The CDR3 contains 15 residues. V was pared by 8 bases and J by 0 bases, with 6 bases of the junction left unmatched. CDR1 and CDR2 from the germline V gene are MDHEN and SYDVKM. The CDR3 region is CASATGTGSTDTQYF. The CDR3 DNA reads TGTGCCAGCGCAACCGGGACAGGGAGCACAGATACGCAGTATTTT.

In its sample, this clonotype was seen a few times. CDR3 nucleotides: TGTGCCAGCAGCGCCGGAAGGCTGTTGGATGAAAAACTGTTTTTT. It codes for CASSAGRLLDEKLFF. The chain has TRBV9 and TRBJ1-4; D remains unclear. The germline V gene has CDR1 SGDLS and CDR2 YYNGEE. This CDR3 has 15 amino acids. Trimming shortened V by 3 bases and J by 6 bases, and 15 bases separated the two germline ends. Full variable domain (remainder filled in from reference TRBV9 and TRBJ1-4): DSGVTQTPKHLITATGQRVTLRCSPRSGDLSVYWYQQSLDQGLQFLIQYYNGEERAKGNILERFSAQQFPDLHSELNLSSLELGDSALYFCASSAGRLLDEKLFFGSGTQLSVL.

The chain is built from TRBV6-6 and TRBJ1-1; D not certain. The V end was cut by 4 bases, the J end by 4 bases, with 16 bases between. Germline V gives CDR1 MNHNY, CDR2 SVGAGI (reference sequence). This CDR3 has 15 amino acids. CDR3 sequence (DNA): TGTGCCAGCAGTTTCGGACGACCGGGAGCCACTGAAGCTTTCTTT. This translates into CASSFGRPGATEAFF.

This clonotype turned up a few times. The chain joins TRBV6-1 to TRBJ1-4; D gene uncertain. This CDR3 region has 14 residues. Trimming stripped 8 bases from V and 4 bases from J, with 14 bases between. CDR1 MNHNS and CDR2 SASEGT come from the germline V gene. For the CDR3, the DNA is TGTGCCAGCCAGAATCGGGCTATTAATGAAAAACTGTTTTTT. It yields the protein CASQNRAINEKLFF.

J is TRBJ2-1 and V is TRBV12-5; no clear D. This CDR3 has 16 residues. Trimming stripped 7 bases from V and 1 base from J, with 17 bases between. Germline assignment: CDR1 LGHNT and CDR2 FRNRAP. The CDR3 nucleotides are TGTGCTAGTGCCCAGGTTCTCCAGGCGTCCTACAATGAGCAGTTCTTC. This codes for CASAQVLQASYNEQFF. Complete variable domain (other parts from reference TRBV12-5 and TRBJ2-1): DARVTQTPRHKVTEMGQEVTMRCQPILGHNTVFWYRQTMMQGLELLAYFRNRAPLDDSGMPKDRFSAEMPDATLATLKIQPSEPRDSAVYFCASAQVLQASYNEQFFGPGTRLTVL.

The rearrangement links TRBV20-1 to TRBJ2-7; no definite D call. Trimming removed 3 bases at V and 0 bases at J, with 6 bases between. The CDR3 totals 12 residues. Germline V gene data show CDR1 as DFQATT and CDR2 as SNEGSKA (reference sequence). CDR3 coding DNA: TGCAGTGCTAGTTCACGCTCCTACGAGCAGTACTTC. Its translation: CSASSRSYEQYF.

This clonotype came up a few times. The rearrangement joins TRBV7-9 to TRBJ1-2; D unclear. The CDR3 covers 12 residues. Trimming removed 1 base from V and 7 bases from J, with 7 bases in between. The V gene's germline CDR1 is SEHNR and CDR2 FQNEAQ (reference sequence). Here the CDR3 DNA reads TGTGCCAGCAGCTTAGATCTTATTGGCTACACCTTC. This gives the protein CASSLDLIGYTF. The variable domain in full, with the rest retrieved from reference TRBV7-9 and TRBJ1-2, is DTGVSQNPRHKITKRGQNVTFRCDPISEHNRLYWYRQTLGQGPEFLTYFQNEAQLEKSRLLSDRFSAERPKGSFSTLEIQRTEQGDSAMYLCASSLDLIGYTFGSGTRLTVV.